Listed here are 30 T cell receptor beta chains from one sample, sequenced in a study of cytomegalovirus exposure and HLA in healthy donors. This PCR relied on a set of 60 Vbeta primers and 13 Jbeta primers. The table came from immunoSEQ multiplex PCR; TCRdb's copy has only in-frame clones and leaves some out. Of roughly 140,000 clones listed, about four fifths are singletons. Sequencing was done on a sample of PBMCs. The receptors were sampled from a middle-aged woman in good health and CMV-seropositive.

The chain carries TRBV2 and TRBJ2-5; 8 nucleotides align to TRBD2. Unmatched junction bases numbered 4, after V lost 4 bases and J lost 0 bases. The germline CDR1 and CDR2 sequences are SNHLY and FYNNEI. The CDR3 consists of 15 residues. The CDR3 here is CASSGSGGYQETQYF. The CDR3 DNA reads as TGTGCCAGCAGTGGATCGGGGGGGTACCAAGAGACCCAGTACTTC.

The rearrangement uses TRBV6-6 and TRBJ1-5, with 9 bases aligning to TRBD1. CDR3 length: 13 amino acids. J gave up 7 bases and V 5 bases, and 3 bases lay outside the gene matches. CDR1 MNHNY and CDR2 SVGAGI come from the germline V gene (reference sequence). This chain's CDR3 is CASSGTGRQPQHF. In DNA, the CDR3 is TGTGCCAGCAGTGGGACAGGGAGGCAGCCCCAGCATTTT.

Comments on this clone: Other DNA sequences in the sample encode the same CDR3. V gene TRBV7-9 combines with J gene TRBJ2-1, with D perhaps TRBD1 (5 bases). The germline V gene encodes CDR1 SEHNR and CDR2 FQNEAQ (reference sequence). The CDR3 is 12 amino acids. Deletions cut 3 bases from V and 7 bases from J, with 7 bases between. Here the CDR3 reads CASSFQGNEQFF. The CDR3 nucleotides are TGTGCCAGCAGCTTTCAGGGAAATGAGCAGTTCTTC. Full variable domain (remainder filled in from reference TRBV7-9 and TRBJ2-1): DTGVSQNPRHKITKRGQNVTFRCDPISEHNRLYWYRQTLGQGPEFLTYFQNEAQLEKSRLLSDRFSAERPKGSFSTLEIQRTEQGDSAMYLCASSFQGNEQFFGPGTRLTVL.

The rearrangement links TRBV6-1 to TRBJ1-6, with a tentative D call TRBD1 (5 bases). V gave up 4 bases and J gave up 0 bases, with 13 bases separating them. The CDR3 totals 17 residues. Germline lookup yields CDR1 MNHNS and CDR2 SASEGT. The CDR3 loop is CASSVGRVGSYNSPLHF. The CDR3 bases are TGTGCCAGCAGTGTGGGCAGGGTAGGCTCCTATAATTCACCCCTCCACTTT.

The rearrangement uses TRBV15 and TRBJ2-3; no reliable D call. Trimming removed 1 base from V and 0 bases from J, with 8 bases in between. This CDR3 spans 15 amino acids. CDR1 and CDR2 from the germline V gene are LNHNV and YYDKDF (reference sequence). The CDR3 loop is CATSRGAGSTDTQYF. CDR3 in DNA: TGTGCCACCAGCAGAGGGGCAGGTAGCACAGATACGCAGTATTTT.

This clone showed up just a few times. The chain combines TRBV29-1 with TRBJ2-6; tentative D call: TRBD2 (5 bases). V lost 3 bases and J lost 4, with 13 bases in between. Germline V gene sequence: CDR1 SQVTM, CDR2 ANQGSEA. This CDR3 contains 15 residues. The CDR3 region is CSVDWRKDGANVLTF. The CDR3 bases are TGCAGCGTTGATTGGAGGAAGGACGGGGCCAACGTCCTGACTTTC.

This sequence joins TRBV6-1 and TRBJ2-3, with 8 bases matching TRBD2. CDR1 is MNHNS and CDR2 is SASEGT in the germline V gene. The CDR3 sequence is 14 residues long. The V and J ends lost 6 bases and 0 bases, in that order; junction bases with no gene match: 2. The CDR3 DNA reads TGTGCCAGCAGAGCGGGAGAGAGCACAGATACGCAGTATTTT. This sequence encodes CASRAGESTDTQYF.

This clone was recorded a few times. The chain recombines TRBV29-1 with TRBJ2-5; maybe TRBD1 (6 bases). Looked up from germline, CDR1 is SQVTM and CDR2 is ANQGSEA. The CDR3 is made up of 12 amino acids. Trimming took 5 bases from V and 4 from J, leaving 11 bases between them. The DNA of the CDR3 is TGCAGCGTTTATTTAGGGGGAGAGACCCAGTACTTC. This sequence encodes CSVYLGGETQYF.

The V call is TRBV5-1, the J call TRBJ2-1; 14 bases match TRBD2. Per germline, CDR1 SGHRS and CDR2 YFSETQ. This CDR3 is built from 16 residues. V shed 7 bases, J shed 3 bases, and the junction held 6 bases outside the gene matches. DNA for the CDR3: TGCGCCAGCGGTGGTGGGACTAGCGGGAGCTACAATGAGCAGTTCTTC. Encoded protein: CASGGGTSGSYNEQFF. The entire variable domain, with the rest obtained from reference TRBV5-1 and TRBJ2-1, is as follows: KAGVTQTPRYLIKTRGQQVTLSCSPISGHRSVSWYQQTPGQGLQFLFEYFSETQRNKGNFPGRFSGRQFSNSRSEMNVSTLELGDSALYLCASGGGTSGSYNEQFFGPGTRLTVL.

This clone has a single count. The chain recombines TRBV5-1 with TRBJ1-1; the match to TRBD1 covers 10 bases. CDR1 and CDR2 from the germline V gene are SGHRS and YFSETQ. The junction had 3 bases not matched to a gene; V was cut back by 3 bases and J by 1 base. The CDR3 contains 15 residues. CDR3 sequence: CASSWTGGENTEAFF. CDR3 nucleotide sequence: TGCGCCAGCAGCTGGACAGGGGGGGAGAACACTGAAGCTTTCTTT.

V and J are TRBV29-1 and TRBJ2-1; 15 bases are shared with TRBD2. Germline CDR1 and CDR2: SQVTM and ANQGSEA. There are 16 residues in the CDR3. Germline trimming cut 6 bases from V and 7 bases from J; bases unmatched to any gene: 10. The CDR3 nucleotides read TGCAGCGTCCCCGGGACTAGCGGGGGGTACGTGAATGAGCAGTTCTTC. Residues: CSVPGTSGGYVNEQFF.

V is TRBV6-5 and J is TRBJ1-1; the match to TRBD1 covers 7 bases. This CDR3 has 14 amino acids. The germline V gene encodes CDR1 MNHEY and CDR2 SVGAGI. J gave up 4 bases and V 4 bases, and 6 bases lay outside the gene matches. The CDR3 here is CASSSRGHSTEAFF. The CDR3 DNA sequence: TGTGCCAGCAGTTCTAGGGGGCACAGCACTGAAGCTTTCTTT.

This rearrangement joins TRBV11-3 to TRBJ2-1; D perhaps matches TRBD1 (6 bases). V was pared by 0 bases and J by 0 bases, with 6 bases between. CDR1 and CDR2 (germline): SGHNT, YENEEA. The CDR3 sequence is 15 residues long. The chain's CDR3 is CASSLETGSYNEQFF. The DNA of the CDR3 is TGTGCCAGCAGCTTAGAGACAGGCTCCTACAATGAGCAGTTCTTC.

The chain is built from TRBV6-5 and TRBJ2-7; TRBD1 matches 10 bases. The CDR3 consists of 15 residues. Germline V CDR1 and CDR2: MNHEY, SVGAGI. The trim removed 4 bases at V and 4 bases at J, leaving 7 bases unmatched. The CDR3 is CASSSPSGQGYEQYF. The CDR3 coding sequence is TGTGCCAGCAGTTCCCCGTCGGGACAGGGGTACGAGCAGTACTTC.

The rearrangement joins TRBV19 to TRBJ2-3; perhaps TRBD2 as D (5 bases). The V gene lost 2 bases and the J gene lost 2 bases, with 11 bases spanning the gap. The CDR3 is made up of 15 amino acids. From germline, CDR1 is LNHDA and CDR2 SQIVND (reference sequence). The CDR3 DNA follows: TGTGCCAGTAGTATAAAGGCGGGTATCACAGATACGCAGTATTTT. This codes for CASSIKAGITDTQYF.

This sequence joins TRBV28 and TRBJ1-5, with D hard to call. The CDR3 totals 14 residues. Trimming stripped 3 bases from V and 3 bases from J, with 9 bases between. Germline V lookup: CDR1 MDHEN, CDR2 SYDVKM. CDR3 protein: CASSFSGSNQPQHF. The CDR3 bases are TGTGCCAGCAGTTTCTCGGGTTCCAATCAGCCCCAGCATTTT.

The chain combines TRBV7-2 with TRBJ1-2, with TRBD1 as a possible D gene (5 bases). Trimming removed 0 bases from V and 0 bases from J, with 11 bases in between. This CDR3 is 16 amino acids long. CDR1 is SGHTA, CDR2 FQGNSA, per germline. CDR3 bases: TGTGCCAGCAGCTTAGCGTCAGGGAACTCTAACTATGGCTACACCTTC. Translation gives CASSLASGNSNYGYTF.

This CDR3 is CASGSGSVHEQYF. The CDR3 region has the DNA TGCGCCAGCGGTAGCGGGAGTGTCCACGAGCAGTACTTC. This chain joins TRBV10-2 and TRBJ2-7, with TRBD2 identical over 9 bases. V lost 8 bases, J lost 5 bases, and 7 bases stayed unmatched. Germline V gene data show CDR1 as WSHSY and CDR2 as SAAADI. This CDR3 spans 13 amino acids.

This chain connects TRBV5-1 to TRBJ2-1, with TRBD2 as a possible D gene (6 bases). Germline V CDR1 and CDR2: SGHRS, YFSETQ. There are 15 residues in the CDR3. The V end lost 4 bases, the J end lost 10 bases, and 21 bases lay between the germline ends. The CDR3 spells CASSPLSSGSREQFF. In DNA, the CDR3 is TGCGCCAGCAGCCCCCTATCTTCCGGGAGTCGAGAGCAGTTCTTC.

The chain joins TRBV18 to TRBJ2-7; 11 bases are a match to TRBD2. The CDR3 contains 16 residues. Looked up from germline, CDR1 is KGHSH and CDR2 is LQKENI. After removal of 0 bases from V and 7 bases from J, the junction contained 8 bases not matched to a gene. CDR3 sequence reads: CASSPPELAGVGEQYF. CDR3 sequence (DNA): TGTGCCAGCTCACCACCGGAACTAGCGGGAGTGGGGGAGCAGTACTTC.

CDR3: CASSVGGQGVNTQYF. CDR3 in DNA: TGTGCCAGCAGCGTGGGGGGACAGGGGGTGAATACGCAGTATTTT. The rearrangement joins TRBV5-6 to TRBJ2-3; TRBD1 agrees at 11 bases. This CDR3 spans 15 amino acids. Germline V gene data show CDR1 as SGHDT and CDR2 as YYEEEE. The trim removed 4 bases at V and 7 bases at J, leaving 8 bases unmatched.

The CDR3 nucleotides are TGTGCCACCGGACTAGCGGCAAAAGGGGAGCTGTTTTTT. Translating gives CATGLAAKGELFF. The rearrangement uses TRBV19 and TRBJ2-2; TRBD2 matches at 10 bases. This CDR3 spans 13 amino acids. V dropped 10 bases and J dropped 8; count of bases not matched to a gene: 7. Germline V CDR1 and CDR2: LNHDA, SQIVND (reference sequence).

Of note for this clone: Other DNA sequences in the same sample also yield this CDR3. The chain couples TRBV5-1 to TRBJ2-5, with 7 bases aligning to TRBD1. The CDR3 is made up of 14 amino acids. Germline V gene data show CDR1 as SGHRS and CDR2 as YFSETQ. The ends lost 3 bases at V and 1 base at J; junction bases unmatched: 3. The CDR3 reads CASSSGTAQETQYF. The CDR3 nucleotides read TGCGCCAGCAGCTCCGGGACAGCCCAAGAGACCCAGTACTTC.

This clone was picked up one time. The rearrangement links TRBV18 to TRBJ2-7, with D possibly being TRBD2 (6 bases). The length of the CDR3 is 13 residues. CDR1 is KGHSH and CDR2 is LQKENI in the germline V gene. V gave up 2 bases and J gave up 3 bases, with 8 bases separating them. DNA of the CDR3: TGTGCCAGCTCACCAGGGGGGTACTACGAGCAGTACTTC. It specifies CASSPGGYYEQYF.

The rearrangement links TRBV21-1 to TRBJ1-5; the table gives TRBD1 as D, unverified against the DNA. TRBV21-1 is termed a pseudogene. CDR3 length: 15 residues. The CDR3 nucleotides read TGTGCCAGCAGCAAACAGGGTTTAAGCAATCAGCCCCAGCATTTT. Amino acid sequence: CASSKQGLSNQPQHF.

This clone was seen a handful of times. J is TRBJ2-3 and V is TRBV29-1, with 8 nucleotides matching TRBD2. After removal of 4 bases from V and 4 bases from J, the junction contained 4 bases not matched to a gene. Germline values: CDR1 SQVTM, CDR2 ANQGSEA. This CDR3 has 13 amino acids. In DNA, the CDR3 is TGCAGCGTTGCCGGGAGGGCGTCAGATACGCAGTATTTT. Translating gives CSVAGRASDTQYF.

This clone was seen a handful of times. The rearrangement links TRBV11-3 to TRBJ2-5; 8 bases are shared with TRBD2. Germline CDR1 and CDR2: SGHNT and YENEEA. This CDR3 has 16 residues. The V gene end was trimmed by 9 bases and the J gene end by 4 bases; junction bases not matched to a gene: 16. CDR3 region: CASQVSSGSNIETQYF. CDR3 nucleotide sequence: TGTGCCAGTCAAGTTTCCAGCGGGAGTAATATAGAGACCCAGTACTTC.

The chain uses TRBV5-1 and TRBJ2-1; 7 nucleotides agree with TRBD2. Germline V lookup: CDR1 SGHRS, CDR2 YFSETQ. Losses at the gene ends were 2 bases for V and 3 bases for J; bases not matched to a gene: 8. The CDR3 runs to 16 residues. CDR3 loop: CASSFSLSGIYNEQFF. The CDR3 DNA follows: TGCGCCAGCAGCTTTAGCCTCAGCGGGATCTACAATGAGCAGTTCTTC.

The CDR3 region is CASSKGDRLPSYEQYF. In DNA form, the CDR3 reads TGTGCCAGCAGTAAAGGGGACAGACTCCCTTCCTACGAGCAGTACTTC. The chain has TRBV28 and TRBJ2-7, with TRBD1 identical over 7 bases. Germline V gene sequence: CDR1 MDHEN, CDR2 SYDVKM. This CDR3 has 16 residues. V lost 5 bases and J lost 1; bases outside the gene matches: 11.

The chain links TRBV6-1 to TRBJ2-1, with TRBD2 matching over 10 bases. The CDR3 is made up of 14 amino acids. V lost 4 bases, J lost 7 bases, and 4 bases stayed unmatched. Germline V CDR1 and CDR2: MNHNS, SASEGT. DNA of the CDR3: TGTGCCAGCAGTGGGCAGCGGGAGGGAAATGAGCAGTTCTTC. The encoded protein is CASSGQREGNEQFF.